The 30 T cell receptor beta chains below all came from one sample that was sequenced in a study of T cells in Graves' hyperthyroidism and ophthalmopathy. RNA transcripts provided the source from which TCR beta CDR3 regions were amplified. Primed by the HTBI set, a first-round RT-PCR was run on the TCR CDR3. TCRdb re-called the multiplex PCR reads with MiXCR, one entry per CDR3 protein. Of some 550,000 distinct CDR3 sequences listed, about 20% are singletons. The sequenced material came from blood. These receptors came from a man aged 18 to 35 with Graves' hyperthyroidism.

This chain joins TRBV9 and TRBJ1-2; 8 nucleotides line up with TRBD1. Germline CDR1 and CDR2: SGDLS and YYNGEE. Trimming at V came to 2 bases and at J to 0 bases, leaving 9 bases not matched to a gene. This CDR3 contains 17 residues. In DNA, the CDR3 is TGTGCCAGCAGCGTGGGGACAGGCCCGGGAGCTAACTATGGCTACACCTTC. Translated, it gives CASSVGTGPGANYGYTF. Supplemented by reference TRBV9 and TRBJ1-2, the full variable domain reads DSGVTQTPKHLITATGQRVTLRCSPRSGDLSVYWYQQSLDQGLQFLIQYYNGEERAKGNILERFSAQQFPDLHSELNLSSLELGDSALYFCASSVGTGPGANYGYTFGSGTRLTVV.

In its sample, this clonotype was seen many times. Sequence at one end of the junction differs from germline and may be a read error. This chain connects TRBV19 to TRBJ1-1, with D perhaps matching TRBD1 (6 bases). Germline CDR1 and CDR2: LNHDA and SQIVND (reference sequence). This CDR3 has 12 amino acids. CDR3 in amino acids: CASSRGDTEAFF. CDR3 nucleotide sequence: TGTGCCAGCAGTAGGGGGGACACTGAAGCTTTCTTT.

This clonotype was counted many times. The rearrangement joins TRBV28 to TRBJ2-2, with TRBD1 identical over 8 bases. V lost 4 bases to trimming and J lost 1 base; unmatched junction nucleotides: 5. Germline CDR1 reads MDHEN; CDR2 reads SYDVKM. The CDR3 spans 16 residues. DNA of the CDR3: TGTGCCAGCAGTTCCTCGACAGGGGTGAACACCGGGGAGCTGTTTTTT. The encoded protein is CASSSSTGVNTGELFF.

A few counts support this clonotype. The rearrangement joins TRBV2 to TRBJ2-2; D perhaps matches TRBD2 (6 bases). V gave up 7 bases and J gave up 2 bases, with 11 bases separating them. The CDR3 has 14 residues. Germline V lookup: CDR1 SNHLY, CDR2 FYNNEI. The CDR3 coding sequence is TGTGCCAGCAATAGGGACTTTAACACCGGGGAGCTGTTTTTT. Translation: CASNRDFNTGELFF.

This clonotype was detected a few times. The chain couples TRBV28 to TRBJ1-2; the D is unclear. With 3 bases removed from V and 10 bases from J, the gap between germline ends came to 12 bases. The CDR3 covers 12 residues. CDR1 is MDHEN, CDR2 SYDVKM, per germline. The CDR3 loop is CASSFRRSSYTF. CDR3 bases: TGTGCCAGCAGTTTCAGAAGGTCGTCCTACACCTTC.

The chain joins TRBV30 to TRBJ2-7; D not certain. V lost 3 bases and J lost 0, with 12 bases in between. This CDR3 spans 14 amino acids. CDR1 GTSNPN and CDR2 SVGIG come from the germline V gene (reference sequence). This CDR3 reads CAWRPRIRSYEQYF. The CDR3 nucleotides read TGTGCCTGGAGGCCACGGATCCGCTCCTACGAGCAGTACTTC.

This clonotype was observed a handful of times. This may stem from a read error, because a much larger clone lies one nucleotide away. This CDR3 is CASTWTGVNTEAFF. CDR3 in DNA: TGTGCCAGCACCTGGACAGGGGTGAACACTGAAGCTTTCTTT. The chain links TRBV27 to TRBJ1-1; 9 positions agree with TRBD1. The germline CDR1 and CDR2 sequences are MNHEY and SMNVEV (reference sequence). The CDR3 is made up of 14 amino acids. V was clipped by 7 bases and J by 0 bases; unmatched bases: 3.

V is TRBV12-3 or TRBV12-4 and J is TRBJ1-5; the D gene is possibly TRBD1 (5 bases). The length of the CDR3 is 16 residues. V lost 2 bases, J lost 6 bases, and 17 bases lay in between. The CDR3 coding sequence is TGTGCCAGCAGTTTAACGGGGCTCGGTGCGACTCAGCCCCAGCATTTT. This codes for CASSLTGLGATQPQHF.

The CDR3, as DNA: TGTGCCAGCAGCCTAAGCCGGACGGAGACCCAGTACTTC. As protein: CASSLSRTETQYF. The chain employs TRBV7-3 and TRBJ2-5; D unresolved. The CDR3 consists of 13 residues. Per the germline V gene, CDR1 is SGHTA and CDR2 is FQGTGA. Between the trimmed V and J ends, which lost 5 bases and 5 bases, there was a span of 12 bases.

This chain uses TRBV27 with TRBJ2-7, with TRBD1 matching over 10 bases. Germline V gene data show CDR1 as MNHEY and CDR2 as SMNVEV (reference sequence). Losses at the gene ends were 6 bases for V and 2 bases for J; bases not matched to a gene: 10. The CDR3 spans 16 residues. CDR3 DNA: TGTGCCAGCAGCTCTCAGCGGACAGGGGGAACCTACGAGCAGTACTTC. It encodes CASSSQRTGGTYEQYF.

This chain connects TRBV14 to TRBJ2-2; unclear D gene. The CDR3 consists of 14 residues. Germline loops: CDR1 SGHDN, CDR2 FVKESK. Deletions cut 3 bases from V and 2 bases from J, with 7 bases between. CDR3 in amino acids: CASSQVLNTGELFF. The CDR3 DNA reads TGTGCCAGCAGCCAGGTGCTCAACACCGGGGAGCTGTTTTTT.

This clonotype was observed at least ten times. J is TRBJ1-1 and V is TRBV28, with no clear D. Per the germline V gene, CDR1 is MDHEN and CDR2 is SYDVKM. V was pared by 1 base and J by 5 bases, with 23 bases between. This CDR3 has 18 residues. This CDR3 is CASSLYTDTDGPATEAFF. In DNA form, the CDR3 reads TGTGCCAGCAGTTTATACACCGACACGGACGGCCCCGCGACTGAAGCTTTCTTT.

The table lists this clonotype with many counts. The rearrangement uses TRBV2 and TRBJ1-5; tentative D call: TRBD1 (6 bases). The CDR3 is 15 residues long. V was trimmed by 6 bases and J by 3 bases, leaving 15 bases between them. Germline CDR1 is SNHLY and CDR2 is FYNNEI. This chain's CDR3 is CASSGPTGINQPQHF. The CDR3 DNA follows: TGTGCCAGCAGCGGACCAACAGGGATCAATCAGCCCCAGCATTTT. The complete variable domain, with remaining parts taken from reference TRBV2 and TRBJ1-5, reads EPEVTQTPSHQVTQMGQEVILRCVPISNHLYFYWYRQILGQKVEFLVSFYNNEISEKSEIFDDQFSVERPDGSNFTLKIRSTKLEDSAMYFCASSGPTGINQPQHFGDGTRLSIL.

This clonotype was seen repeatedly, ten times or more. The rearrangement links TRBV19 to TRBJ1-5; weak D call: TRBD1 (5 bases). CDR3 length: 16 residues. V was cut by 5 bases and J by 0 bases, with 14 bases left in between. From germline, CDR1 is LNHDA and CDR2 SQIVND (reference sequence). The DNA for the CDR3 is TGTGCCAGTAGTTGGACCGGGACGGCTAGCAATCAGCCCCAGCATTTT. As protein: CASSWTGTASNQPQHF.

This clonotype was counted ten times or more. The CDR3 protein is CASSRHGTRDSYEQYF. The CDR3 nucleotides read TGTGCCAGCAGTAGGCACGGGACTAGGGACTCCTACGAGCAGTACTTC. This chain uses TRBV12-3 or TRBV12-4 with TRBJ2-7, with TRBD2 matching 8 bases. Germline trimming cut 5 bases from V and 0 bases from J; bases unmatched to any gene: 9. The CDR3 sequence is 16 residues long.

This clonotype was counted between two and nine times. The rearrangement links TRBV10-1 to TRBJ2-5; 8 bases match TRBD1. CDR1 WNHNN and CDR2 SYGVQD come from the germline V gene (reference sequence). There are 16 residues in the CDR3. The junction had 11 bases not matched to a gene; V was cut back by 5 bases and J by 3 bases. The CDR3 spells CASSSGGGEPKETQYF. The DNA of the CDR3 is TGCGCCAGCAGTTCAGGGGGCGGGGAACCTAAAGAGACCCAGTACTTC.

This clonotype was counted ten times or more. J is TRBJ2-5 and V is TRBV24-1; TRBD2 is a possible D gene (5 bases). CDR1 is KGHDR and CDR2 is SFDVKD in the germline V gene. Trimming removed 5 bases from V and 5 bases from J, with 14 bases in between. CDR3 length equals 14 residues. The CDR3 is CATSGRESSETQYF. CDR3 sequence (DNA): TGTGCCACCAGTGGAAGGGAGAGCTCGGAGACCCAGTACTTC.

The V gene is TRBV24-1, the J gene TRBJ1-1; tentative D call: TRBD1 (6 bases). This CDR3 is 15 amino acids long. V was pared by 3 bases and J by 6 bases, with 16 bases between. Germline V gives CDR1 KGHDR, CDR2 SFDVKD. The CDR3 is CATSDTKKGGSEAFF. The DNA for the CDR3 is TGTGCCACCAGTGATACAAAAAAGGGGGGCTCTGAAGCTTTCTTT.

This clonotype was detected a few times. The chain joins TRBV14 to TRBJ2-2; unclear D gene. Trimming stripped 0 bases from V and 7 bases from J, with 15 bases between. Germline V lookup: CDR1 SGHDN, CDR2 FVKESK. The CDR3 loop spans 16 amino acids. The CDR3 protein is CASSQDLLPVSGELFF. The CDR3 DNA is TGTGCCAGCAGCCAAGATCTGCTACCAGTCAGCGGGGAGCTGTTTTTT.

This clonotype was recorded many times. The chain combines TRBV6-2 or TRBV6-3 with TRBJ2-5, with 9 bases that match TRBD2. The junction had 8 bases not matched to a gene; V was cut back by 2 bases and J by 4 bases. Germline V gives CDR1 MNHEY, CDR2 SVGEGT. The CDR3 contains 16 residues. CDR3 residues: CASSYTPAGGLETQYF. Here the CDR3 DNA reads TGTGCCAGCAGTTACACCCCCGCGGGGGGGCTAGAGACCCAGTACTTC.

The chain employs TRBV20-1 and TRBJ1-1; 9 nucleotides match TRBD1. Germline trimming cut 0 bases from V and 4 bases from J; bases unmatched to any gene: 6. CDR3 length equals 15 residues. The germline CDR1 and CDR2 sequences are DFQATT and SNEGSKA (reference sequence). This CDR3 reads CSARDLQGAFTEAFF. The CDR3 DNA reads TGCAGTGCTAGAGATCTACAGGGGGCCTTCACTGAAGCTTTCTTT.

The rearrangement uses TRBV11-2 and TRBJ1-1; no clear D gene. Germline CDR1 SGHAT, CDR2 FQNNGV. The germline V and J ends were trimmed by 3 bases and 2 bases, with 13 bases remaining between them. The CDR3 runs 15 residues. In DNA form, the CDR3 reads TGTGCCAGCAGCTTCGGGTGGGTGACAAACACTGAAGCTTTCTTT. Its translation: CASSFGWVTNTEAFF.

This clonotype showed up many times. The chain is built from TRBV11-3 and TRBJ1-6, with a possible D match to TRBD1 (5 bases). V lost 6 bases and J lost 5, with 11 bases in between. This CDR3 spans 14 amino acids. In germline, CDR1 is SGHNT, CDR2 YENEEA. The chain's CDR3 is CASRLRGDNSPLHF. CDR3 DNA: TGTGCCAGCAGGCTGAGAGGGGATAATTCACCCCTCCACTTT.

This clonotype was found many times. The chain links TRBV19 to TRBJ1-5, with D unclear. Trimming cost V 6 bases and J 5 bases, with 8 bases left between them. CDR1 is LNHDA and CDR2 is SQIVND in the germline V gene (reference sequence). The CDR3 runs 12 residues. The CDR3 bases are TGTGCCAGTAGCCACCCGTATCAGCCCCAGCATTTT. Translation: CASSHPYQPQHF.

The CDR3 DNA sequence: TGTGCCAGCAGCCCCGGGACAGGGGGCAGGGATGGCTACACCTTC. It translates to CASSPGTGGRDGYTF. J is TRBJ1-2 and V is TRBV7-3; 12 bases match TRBD1. From germline, CDR1 is SGHTA and CDR2 FQGTGA. V dropped 5 bases and J dropped 6; count of bases not matched to a gene: 7. The CDR3 spans 15 residues.

This clonotype has a handful of counts. The gene calls are TRBV20-1 and TRBJ2-7; D tentatively reads TRBD1 or TRBD2 (6 bases each). The CDR3 spans 15 residues. Trimming cost V 0 bases and J 3 bases, with 15 bases left between them. CDR1 is DFQATT and CDR2 is SNEGSKA in the germline V gene (reference sequence). The CDR3, as DNA: TGCAGTGCTAGAGACAATTCGGGGGCAGGCTACGAGCAGTACTTC. This codes for CSARDNSGAGYEQYF.

The chain uses TRBV6-1 and TRBJ1-1; D call uncertain. This CDR3 is 13 amino acids long. CDR1 and CDR2 (germline): MNHNS, SASEGT. Trimming removed 6 bases from V and 8 bases from J, with 16 bases in between. The CDR3 loop is CASSPRREQEAFF. The CDR3 DNA is TGTGCCAGCAGCCCCCGACGGGAACAAGAAGCTTTCTTT.

This clonotype appeared many times. V is TRBV6-1 and J is TRBJ2-7; a possible D gene is TRBD1 (5 bases). Trimming removed 7 bases at V and 3 bases at J, with 22 bases between. This CDR3 is 16 amino acids long. Germline V gene data show CDR1 as MNHNS and CDR2 as SASEGT. The CDR3 protein is CASTPVGQGRNYEQYF. The CDR3 DNA is TGTGCCAGCACCCCCGTAGGGCAGGGAAGAAACTACGAGCAGTACTTC.

V is TRBV12-3 or TRBV12-4 and J is TRBJ2-5; tentative D call: TRBD2 (5 bases). V lost 6 bases to trimming and J lost 4 bases, with 15 bases between them. The CDR3 has 14 residues. DNA for the CDR3: TGTGCCAGCAGCTGGAAAGGGAGTGGAGAGACCCAGTACTTC. It codes for CASSWKGSGETQYF.

V is TRBV24-1 and J is TRBJ2-5; D ambiguous. The CDR3 length is 12 residues. V was cut by 9 bases and J by 3 bases, with 10 bases left in between. Germline loops: CDR1 KGHDR, CDR2 SFDVKD. The CDR3 coding sequence is TGTGCCACCGCAGGCATCGAAGAGACCCAGTACTTC. Translating gives CATAGIEETQYF.